The rows below give T cell receptor beta chains drawn from one sample of a study of CD8 T cells in Susac syndrome. TCRdb recomputed calls from the immunoSEQ multiplex PCR reads with MiXCR, one row per CDR3 protein. The top ten clones hold around 0.076% of a sample with hundreds of thousands of distinct CDR3 sequences, roughly 94% of them seen once. The sequencing input was CD4+ T cells from PBMCs. Receptors originate from a human donor with multiple sclerosis. Both conserved end residues are trimmed from each CDR3.

TRBV29-1	TRBJ1-1	SVALQGFQAF
TRBV9	TRBJ2-5	ASSATGGVETQY
TRBV20-1	TRBJ1-2	SATRVVTLDGYT
TRBV18	TRBJ2-5	ASSPRQGSMETQY
TRBV20-1	TRBJ1-6	SASPSPLH
TRBV29-1	TRBJ1-3	SVASGNTIY
TRBV7-9	TRBJ1-4	ASARTNEKLF
TRBV30	TRBJ2-5	AWSVGSTSGNQETQY
TRBV29-1	TRBJ2-3	SACEGGTDTQY
TRBV13	TRBJ2-7	ASSPPGGGNEQY
TRBV5-6	TRBJ1-2	ASSLDETGTLGGYT
TRBV19	TRBJ2-3	ASSRLGGSTDTQY
TRBV19	TRBJ2-5	ASSTVRQETQY
TRBV4-2	TRBJ1-6	ASNSGDRGSPLH
TRBV6-5	TRBJ2-1	ASSYGTAYNEQF
TRBV14	TRBJ2-5	ASSHNRGETQY
TRBV20-1	TRBJ2-5	SAPHSGGGETQY
TRBV10-3	TRBJ2-1	ATLPGQSYNEQF
TRBV25-1	TRBJ1-6	ASCPSAGVDSPLH
TRBV5-4	TRBJ1-2	ASSYERDYGYT
TRBV5-1	TRBJ2-5	ASSKTSGGPGEETQY
TRBV9	TRBJ2-1	ASSLSVGSYNEQF
TRBV6-1	TRBJ2-1	ASSRSIGAAYNEQF
TRBV4-1	TRBJ1-1	ASSQENLVGVGGQAF
TRBV19	TRBJ2-6	ATTAGVAGANVLT
TRBV5-1	TRBJ1-2	ASSSNYPGKEDGYT
TRBV20-1	TRBJ2-3	SAPQARVGPGDTQY
TRBV7-2	TRBJ2-1	ASSSTEQF
TRBV30	TRBJ2-7	AWSAVAVVSRRY
TRBV27	TRBJ2-2	ASSPGWGNTGELF
TRBV2	TRBJ2-7	ASSVGISQY
TRBV27	TRBJ1-2	ASGSREGGYT
TRBV15	TRBJ1-5	ATSSPRGGRGYSNQPQH
TRBV9	TRBJ1-2	ASSVQGLAYNYGYT
TRBV3-1	TRBJ2-5	ASSQGQGIETQY
TRBV30	TRBJ1-5	AWGPNRDQPQH
TRBV29-1	TRBJ2-5	SVQEYRETQY
TRBV7-3	TRBJ2-3	ASSLDGLDTDTQY
TRBV23-1	TRBJ2-7	ASSQSSGTEAYEQY
TRBV5-1	TRBJ1-2	ASSPGGDRYGYT
TRBV6-1	TRBJ2-3	ASRRTGTGHGDTQY
TRBV3-1	TRBJ1-1	ASSQSGGVNTEAF
TRBV19	TRBJ1-5	ASTPLGSNQPQH
TRBV7-8	TRBJ1-2	ASSSRRTGNLANYGYT
TRBV29-1	TRBJ2-5	SVMTGDETQY
TRBV29-1	TRBJ2-6	SVEDRSGLGANVLT